These T cell receptor beta chains were read from a single sample in a study of T cell repertoires in cytomegalovirus infection. TCRdb re-analysed the reads in MiXCR, keeping a single row per CDR3 protein. The table lists about 830,000 distinct CDR3 sequences, 30% to 35% of them singletons, with 12% in the top ten. These receptors have no known antigen. Here the sequenced sample was cultured CD8+ T cells from PBMCs, taken from culture after CMV antigen stimulation. All receptors derive from a human donor in good health (CMV status not recorded). Some clones in this sample may be carry-over from other donors' samples. Each CDR3 is given without its conserved first and last residue. The D gene is left open where the match is weak.

d_call	v_call	j_call	cdr3_aa
-	TRBV6-6	TRBJ1-1	ASSSDSMNTEAF
TRBD2	TRBV5-5	TRBJ2-1	ASSFSREGSIGQF
-	TRBV4-1	TRBJ1-5	ASSQKGPGNQPQH
-	TRBV9	TRBJ1-2	ASSVVPTAN
-	TRBV7-9	TRBJ1-4	ASSLDQGMF
TRBD2	TRBV6-2/TRBV6-3	TRBJ2-3	ASSYSGGYTDTQY
-	TRBV10-1	TRBJ2-1	ASSERVADHNEQF
TRBD1	TRBV7-9	TRBJ2-1	ASSLLFRDRGFVNEQF
-	TRBV4-2	TRBJ1-2	ASSQDFGPNYGYT
-	TRBV13	TRBJ2-7	ASSATWTPPSSYEQY
TRBD1	TRBV11-2	TRBJ2-2	ASSLWGTANTGELF
TRBD1	TRBV4-1	TRBJ2-5	ASSQGYRGTETQY
TRBD2	TRBV12-3/TRBV12-4	TRBJ2-3	ASSSSSGGTDTQY
TRBD1	TRBV6-5	TRBJ1-6	ASSFTTGVHNSPLH
-	TRBV5-6	TRBJ1-5	ASSLAGWRSNQPQH
-	TRBV7-9	TRBJ2-7	ASSYDYEQY
TRBD2	TRBV5-1	TRBJ2-1	ASSLHSSGGLPNEQF
TRBD2	TRBV7-6	TRBJ2-6	ASSLFEAGGRSGANVLT
-	TRBV4-3	TRBJ2-2	ASSRRPGLGELF
-	TRBV7-2	TRBJ2-3	ASSLYGGASSDTQY
-	TRBV7-8	TRBJ1-2	ASSSGRGSGYGYT
TRBD1	TRBV7-4	TRBJ1-4	ASSSGTADEKLF
-	TRBV25-1	TRBJ2-7	ASSDNGSTLGDNGYEQY
-	TRBV28	TRBJ2-1	ASSFGTTTYNEQF
-	TRBV7-9	TRBJ2-5	ASSVRLETQY
-	TRBV11-3	TRBJ1-1	ASSIHNTEAF
-	TRBV12-3/TRBV12-4	TRBJ2-5	ASSLGRGQETQY